The 7 T cell receptor beta chains below come from one sample, sequenced in a study of CD8 T cells in ankylosing spondylitis. Study results and caveats: Roughly 8 highly homologous variants made up a TCR beta motif, and this motif appeared characteristic of ankylosing spondylitis blood.

TCRdb called the 5' RACE reads again in MiXCR, with one record for every CDR3 protein. The sample includes about 800,000 distinct CDR3 sequences, approximately 12% of them seen just once. These receptors' targets are unknown. The source material was blood, either unsorted or a sorted T cell fraction (not recorded which). The receptors here all came from a male donor with ankylosing spondylitis.

The sample holds a few counts of this clonotype. The chain carries TRBV19 and TRBJ2-5, with a tentative D call TRBD1 (6 bases). CDR1 and CDR2 (germline): LNHDA, SQIVND (reference sequence). Trimming took off 4 bases at V and 3 bases at J, with 9 bases between the two ends. CDR3 length: 13 amino acids. CDR3 nucleotides: TGTGCCAGTAGTACGGACAGCGAAGAGACCCAGTACTTC. Translating gives CASSTDSEETQYF.

The table lists this clonotype with a few counts. The chain joins TRBV28 to TRBJ2-3; 10 nucleotides match TRBD2. V shed 4 bases, J shed 5 bases, and the junction held 6 bases outside the gene matches. Looked up from germline, CDR1 is MDHEN and CDR2 is SYDVKM. This CDR3 region has 15 residues. CDR3 region: CASSSPGTSVDTQYF. The CDR3 coding sequence is TGTGCCAGCAGTTCACCCGGGACTAGCGTAGATACGCAGTATTTT. The full variable domain, in which reference TRBV28 and TRBJ2-3 provide the parts outside the CDR3, is DVKVTQSSRYLVKRTGEKVFLECVQDMDHENMFWYRQDPGLGLRLIYFSYDVKMKEKGDIPEGYSVSREKKERFSLILESASTNQTSMYLCASSSPGTSVDTQYFGPGTRLTVL.

This rearrangement joins TRBV20-1 to TRBJ2-7; D is possibly TRBD2 (5 bases). The CDR3 is 13 residues long. V lost 3 bases and J lost 3, with 12 bases in between. From germline, CDR1 is DFQATT and CDR2 SNEGSKA (reference sequence). As DNA, the CDR3 is TGCAGTGCTAGGTCCGGCGAGGGCTACGAGCAGTACTTC. Translated: CSARSGEGYEQYF.

The chain carries TRBV20-1 and TRBJ1-1; TRBD1 matches 7 bases. The V gene's germline CDR1 is DFQATT and CDR2 SNEGSKA (reference sequence). V lost 6 bases, J lost 3 bases, and 7 bases stayed unmatched. CDR3 length: 13 amino acids. CDR3 DNA: TGCAGTGCCGGGGGGACAGCTCACACTGAAGCTTTCTTT. It yields the protein CSAGGTAHTEAFF.

The table lists this clonotype with many counts. This rearrangement joins TRBV12-3 or TRBV12-4 to TRBJ1-5; TRBD1 matches at 8 bases. V lost 6 bases to trimming and J lost 6 bases; unmatched junction nucleotides: 7. This CDR3 is built from 14 residues. DNA of the CDR3: TGTGCCAGCAGCACAGGGGGTCGTGTTCAGCCCCAGCATTTT. Amino acids: CASSTGGRVQPQHF.

This clonotype occurred many times. J is TRBJ1-1 and V is TRBV20-1, with D hard to call. The ends were cut back, 0 bases at V and 4 bases at J, with 9 bases in the middle. There are 13 residues in the CDR3. The germline V gene has CDR1 DFQATT and CDR2 SNEGSKA (reference sequence). The CDR3 nucleotides are TGCAGTGCTAGAGATCATCGTGGCACTGAAGCTTTCTTT. It encodes CSARDHRGTEAFF.

This clonotype was observed a handful of times. The chain carries TRBV18 and TRBJ2-3; 9 bases map to TRBD2. V lost 2 bases and J lost 0; bases outside the gene matches: 6. The germline CDR1 and CDR2 sequences are KGHSH and LQKENI. This CDR3 has 17 residues. As DNA, the CDR3 is TGTGCCAGCTCACCAGGTTGGAGCGGGAGGAGCACAGATACGCAGTATTTT. Encoded protein: CASSPGWSGRSTDTQYF.